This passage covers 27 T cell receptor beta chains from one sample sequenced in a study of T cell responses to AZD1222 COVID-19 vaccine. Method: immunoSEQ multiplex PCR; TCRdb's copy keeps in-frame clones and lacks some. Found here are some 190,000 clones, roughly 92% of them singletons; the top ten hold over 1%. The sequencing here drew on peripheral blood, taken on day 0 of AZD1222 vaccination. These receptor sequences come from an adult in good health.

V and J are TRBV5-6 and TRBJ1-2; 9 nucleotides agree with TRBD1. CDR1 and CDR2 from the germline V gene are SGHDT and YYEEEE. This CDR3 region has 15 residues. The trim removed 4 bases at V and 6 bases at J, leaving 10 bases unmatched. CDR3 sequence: CASSPGTGRRDGYTF. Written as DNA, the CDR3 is TGTGCCAGCAGCCCCGGGACAGGGAGAAGGGATGGCTACACCTTC.

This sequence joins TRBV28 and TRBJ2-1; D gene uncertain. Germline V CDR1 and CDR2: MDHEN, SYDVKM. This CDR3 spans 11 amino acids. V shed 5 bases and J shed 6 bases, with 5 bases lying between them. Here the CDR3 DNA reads TGTGCCAGCAGTCTGCGCAATGAGCAGTTCTTC. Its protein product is CASSLRNEQFF. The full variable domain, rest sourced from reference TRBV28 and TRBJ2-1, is DVKVTQSSRYLVKRTGEKVFLECVQDMDHENMFWYRQDPGLGLRLIYFSYDVKMKEKGDIPEGYSVSREKKERFSLILESASTNQTSMYLCASSLRNEQFFGPGTRLTVL.

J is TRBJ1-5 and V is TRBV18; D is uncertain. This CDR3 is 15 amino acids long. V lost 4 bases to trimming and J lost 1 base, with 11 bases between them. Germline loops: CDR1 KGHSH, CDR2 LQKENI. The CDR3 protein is CASSLSALSNQPQHF. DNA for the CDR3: TGTGCCAGCTCACTTTCCGCCTTAAGCAATCAGCCCCAGCATTTT.

CDR3 sequence reads: CATSTGANTEAFF. The CDR3 DNA follows: TGTGCCACCTCAACAGGGGCCAACACTGAAGCTTTCTTT. This rearrangement joins TRBV6-5 to TRBJ1-1; 7 bases match TRBD1. Germline values: CDR1 MNHEY, CDR2 SVGAGI. Trimming took 10 bases from V and 2 from J; bases not matched to a gene: 7. The CDR3 covers 13 residues.

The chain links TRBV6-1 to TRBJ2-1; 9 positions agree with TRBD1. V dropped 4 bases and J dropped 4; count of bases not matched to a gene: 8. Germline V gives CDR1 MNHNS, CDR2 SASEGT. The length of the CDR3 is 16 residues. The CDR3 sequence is CASSGSPGQGYNEQFF. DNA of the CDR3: TGTGCCAGCAGTGGTAGTCCGGGACAGGGATACAATGAGCAGTTCTTC.

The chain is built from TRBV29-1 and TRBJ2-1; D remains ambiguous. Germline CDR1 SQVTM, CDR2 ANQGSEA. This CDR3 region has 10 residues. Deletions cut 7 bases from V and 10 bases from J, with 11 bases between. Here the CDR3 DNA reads TGCAGCGCCGCCCAGGTCGAGCAGTTCTTC. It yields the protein CSAAQVEQFF.

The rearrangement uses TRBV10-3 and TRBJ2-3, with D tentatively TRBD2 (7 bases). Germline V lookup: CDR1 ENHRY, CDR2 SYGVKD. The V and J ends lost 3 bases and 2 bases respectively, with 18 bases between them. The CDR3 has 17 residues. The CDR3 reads CAISDRGGGADTDTQYF. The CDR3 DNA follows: TGTGCCATCAGTGATAGGGGGGGAGGGGCCGACACAGATACGCAGTATTTT.

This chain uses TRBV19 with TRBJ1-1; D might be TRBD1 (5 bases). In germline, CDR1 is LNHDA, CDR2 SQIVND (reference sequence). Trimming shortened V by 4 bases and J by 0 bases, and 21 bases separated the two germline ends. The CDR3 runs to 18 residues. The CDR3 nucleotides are TGTGCCAGTAGTAACCCCGGGAGGAGGGGAGGAATGAACACTGAAGCTTTCTTT. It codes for CASSNPGRRGGMNTEAFF.

The CDR3 spells CAWSVRDALRESNTGELFF. The CDR3 region has the DNA TGTGCCTGGAGTGTTCGGGATGCCCTACGTGAGTCGAACACCGGGGAGCTGTTTTTT. This chain links TRBV30 with TRBJ2-2, with D tentatively TRBD2 (5 bases). V lost 0 bases to trimming and J lost 0 bases, with 20 bases between them. Germline V gene lookup returns CDR1 GTSNPN and CDR2 SVGIG (reference sequence). The CDR3 is 19 amino acids.

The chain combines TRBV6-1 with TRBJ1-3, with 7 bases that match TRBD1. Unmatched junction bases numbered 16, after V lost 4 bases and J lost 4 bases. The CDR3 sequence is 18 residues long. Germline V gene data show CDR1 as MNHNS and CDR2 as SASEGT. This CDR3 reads CASSANRQGSSLGNTIYF. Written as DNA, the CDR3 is TGTGCCAGCAGTGCGAATAGACAGGGTTCGTCCCTCGGAAACACCATATATTTT.

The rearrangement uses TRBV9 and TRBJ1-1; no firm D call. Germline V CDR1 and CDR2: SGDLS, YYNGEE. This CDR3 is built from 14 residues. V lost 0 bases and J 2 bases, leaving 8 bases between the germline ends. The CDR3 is CASSVGPLNTEAFF. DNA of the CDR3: TGTGCCAGCAGCGTAGGGCCCCTTAACACTGAAGCTTTCTTT.

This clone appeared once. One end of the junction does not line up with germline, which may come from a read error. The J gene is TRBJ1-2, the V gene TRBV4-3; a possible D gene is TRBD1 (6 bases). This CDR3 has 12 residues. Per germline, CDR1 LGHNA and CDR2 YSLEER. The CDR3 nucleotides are TGCGCCAGCAGCCAGAGCGGGGGGACACAATCCTTC. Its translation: CASSQSGGTQSF.

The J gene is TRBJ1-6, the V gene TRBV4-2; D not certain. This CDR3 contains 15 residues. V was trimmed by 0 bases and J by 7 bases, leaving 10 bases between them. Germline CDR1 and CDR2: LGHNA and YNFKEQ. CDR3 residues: CASSQESGKNSPLHF. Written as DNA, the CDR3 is TGTGCCAGCAGCCAAGAGTCCGGTAAGAATTCACCCCTCCACTTT.

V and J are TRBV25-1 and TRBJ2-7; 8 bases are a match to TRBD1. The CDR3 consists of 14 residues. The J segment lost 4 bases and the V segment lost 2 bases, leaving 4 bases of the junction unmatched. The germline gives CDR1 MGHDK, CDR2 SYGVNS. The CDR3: CASSEAGGPYEQYF. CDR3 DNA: TGTGCCAGCAGTGAAGCAGGGGGCCCTTACGAGCAGTACTTC.

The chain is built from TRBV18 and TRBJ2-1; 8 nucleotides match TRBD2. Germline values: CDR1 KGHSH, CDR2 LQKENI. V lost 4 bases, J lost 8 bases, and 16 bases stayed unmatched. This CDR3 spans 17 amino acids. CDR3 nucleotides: TGTGCCAGCTCACTCTTATCGGCCGGGGCCGGGGGGGATGAGCAGTTCTTC. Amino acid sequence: CASSLLSAGAGGDEQFF.

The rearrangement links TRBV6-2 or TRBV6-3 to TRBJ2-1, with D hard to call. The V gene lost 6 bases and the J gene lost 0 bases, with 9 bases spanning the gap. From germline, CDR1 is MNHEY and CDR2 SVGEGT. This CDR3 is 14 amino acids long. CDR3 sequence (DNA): TGTGCCAGCAGCTCGGGCCCCTCCTACAATGAGCAGTTCTTC. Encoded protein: CASSSGPSYNEQFF.

The CDR3 here is CASWGQGAGNTIYF. The CDR3 nucleotides are TGTGCCAGCTGGGGACAGGGGGCTGGAAACACCATATATTTT. This chain links TRBV27 with TRBJ1-3; TRBD1 matches at 11 bases. The germline V gene encodes CDR1 MNHEY and CDR2 SMNVEV (reference sequence). The CDR3 is 14 residues long. The ends lost 8 bases at V and 2 bases at J; junction bases unmatched: 2.

The CDR3 sequence is CASSASGQPQHF. In DNA, the CDR3 is TGTGCCAGTAGTGCCTCAGGCCAGCCCCAGCATTTT. This chain links TRBV19 with TRBJ1-5; no firm D call. The CDR3 sequence is 12 residues long. Per germline, CDR1 LNHDA and CDR2 SQIVND (reference sequence). V gave up 5 bases and J gave up 7 bases, with 9 bases separating them. Based on the CDR3 plus reference TRBV19 and TRBJ1-5, the full variable domain is DGGITQSPKYLFRKEGQNVTLSCEQNLNHDAMYWYRQDPGQGLRLIYYSQIVNDFQKGDIAEGYSVSREKKESFPLTVTSAQKNPTAFYLCASSASGQPQHFGDGTRLSIL.

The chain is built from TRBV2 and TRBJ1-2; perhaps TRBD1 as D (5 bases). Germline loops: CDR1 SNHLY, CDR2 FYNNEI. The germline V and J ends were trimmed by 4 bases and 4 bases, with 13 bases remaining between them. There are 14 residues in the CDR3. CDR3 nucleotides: TGTGCCAGCAGTGTGGAGGGACTTGGCTATGGCTACACCTTC. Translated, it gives CASSVEGLGYGYTF.

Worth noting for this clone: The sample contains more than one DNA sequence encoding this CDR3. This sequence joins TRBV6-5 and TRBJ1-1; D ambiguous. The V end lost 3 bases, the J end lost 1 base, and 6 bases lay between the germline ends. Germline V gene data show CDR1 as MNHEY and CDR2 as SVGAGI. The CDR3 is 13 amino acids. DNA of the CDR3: TGTGCCAGCAGTTATACGGGGAACACTGAAGCTTTCTTT. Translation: CASSYTGNTEAFF.

The CDR3 bases are TGTGCCAGCAGTTACTCGAGTTTTGTCGGTGGTACTGAAGCTTTCTTT. Its translation: CASSYSSFVGGTEAFF. The chain has TRBV6-5 and TRBJ1-1; unclear D gene. The CDR3 runs 16 residues. V shed 0 bases and J shed 5 bases, with 16 bases lying between them. Germline V lookup: CDR1 MNHEY, CDR2 SVGAGI.

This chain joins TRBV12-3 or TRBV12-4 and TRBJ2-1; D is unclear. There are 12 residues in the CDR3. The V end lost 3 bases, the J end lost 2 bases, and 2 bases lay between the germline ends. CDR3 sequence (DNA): TGTGCCAGCAGTTTTGCCTACAATGAGCAGTTCTTC. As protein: CASSFAYNEQFF.

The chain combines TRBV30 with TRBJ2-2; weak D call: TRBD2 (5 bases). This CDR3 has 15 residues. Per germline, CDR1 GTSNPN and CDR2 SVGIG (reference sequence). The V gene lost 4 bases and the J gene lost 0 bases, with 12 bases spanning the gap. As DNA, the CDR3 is TGTGCCTGGAAGTATGGGAGCTCGAACACCGGGGAGCTGTTTTTT. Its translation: CAWKYGSSNTGELFF.

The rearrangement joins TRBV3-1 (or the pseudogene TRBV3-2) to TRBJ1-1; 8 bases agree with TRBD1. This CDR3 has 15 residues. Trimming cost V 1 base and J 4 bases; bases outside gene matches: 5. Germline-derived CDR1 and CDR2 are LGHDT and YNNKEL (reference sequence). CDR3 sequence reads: CASSQALQGGTEAFF. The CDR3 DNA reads TGTGCCAGCAGCCAAGCCCTACAGGGGGGCACTGAAGCTTTCTTT.

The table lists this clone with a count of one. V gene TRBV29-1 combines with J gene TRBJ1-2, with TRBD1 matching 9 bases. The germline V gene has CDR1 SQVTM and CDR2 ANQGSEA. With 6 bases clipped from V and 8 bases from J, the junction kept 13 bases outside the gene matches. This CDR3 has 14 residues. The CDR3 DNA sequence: TGCAGCGTGGGGGACAGGGATAGAGTCAGAGGCTACACCTTC. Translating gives CSVGDRDRVRGYTF. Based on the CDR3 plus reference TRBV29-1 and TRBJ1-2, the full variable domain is SAVISQKPSRDICQRGTSLTIQCQVDSQVTMMFWYRQQPGQSLTLIATANQGSEATYESGFVIDKFPISRPNLTFSTLTVSNMSPEDSSIYLCSVGDRDRVRGYTFGSGTRLTVV.

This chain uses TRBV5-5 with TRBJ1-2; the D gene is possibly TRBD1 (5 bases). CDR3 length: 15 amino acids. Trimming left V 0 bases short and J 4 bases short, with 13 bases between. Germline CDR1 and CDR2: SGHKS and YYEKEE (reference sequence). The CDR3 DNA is TGTGCCAGCAGCTTGGTATATACAGGAACCTATGGCTACACCTTC. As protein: CASSLVYTGTYGYTF.

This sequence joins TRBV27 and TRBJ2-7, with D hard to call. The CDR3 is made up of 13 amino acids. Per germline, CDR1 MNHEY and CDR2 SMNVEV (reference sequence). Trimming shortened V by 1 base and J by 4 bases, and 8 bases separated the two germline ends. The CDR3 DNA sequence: TGTGCCAGCAGTTTATTTTGGCGGTACGAGCAGTACTTC. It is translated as CASSLFWRYEQYF.